This entry is about one T cell receptor (beta chain). Data came from immunoSEQ multiplex PCR; TCRdb stores just in-frame clones and leaves some out. The table lists 220,000 or so clones, roughly 84% of them singletons. These data come from a study of blood T cell repertoires in COVID-19. Sample: peripheral blood. This TCR was recovered from a woman aged 60-70 years with acute or convalescent COVID-19.

The CDR3 protein is CASSPTGTQYGYTF. Here the CDR3 DNA reads TGTGCCAGCAGCCCCACAGGAACTCAATATGGCTACACCTTC. The chain couples TRBV2 to TRBJ1-2; D may be TRBD1 (5 bases). V was shortened by 6 bases and J by 5 bases, with 16 bases between the two germline ends. The germline gives CDR1 SNHLY, CDR2 FYNNEI. This CDR3 comprises 14 residues.